The T cell receptor (beta chain) under discussion was sequenced for a study of blood T cell repertoires in COVID-19. Sequencing used immunoSEQ multiplex PCR; TCRdb keeps in-frame clones, though not all of them. The top ten clones hold around 2.9% of a sample with over 200,000 clones, more than 70% of them seen once. V was shortened by 3 bases and J by 3 bases, with 7 bases between the two germline ends. The germline V gene encodes CDR1 SGHRS and CDR2 YFSETQ. This CDR3 is 12 amino acids long. This receptor was identified in a woman aged 55-75 years with acute or convalescent COVID-19. The chain links TRBV5-1 to TRBJ2-7; D may be TRBD2 (5 bases). Sequencing was done on a sample of peripheral blood. CDR3 in amino acids: CASSSGNYEQYF. CDR3 coding DNA: TGCGCCAGCAGCTCCGGGAACTACGAGCAGTACTTC.